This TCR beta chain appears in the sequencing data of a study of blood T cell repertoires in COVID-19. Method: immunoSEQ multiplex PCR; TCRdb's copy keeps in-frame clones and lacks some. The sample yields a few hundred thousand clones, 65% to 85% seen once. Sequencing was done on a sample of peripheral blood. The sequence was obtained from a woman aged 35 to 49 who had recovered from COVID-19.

The CDR3 region has the DNA TGTGCCTGGGGCCGCTTGGGCCAGACCACCCACGAGCAGTACTTC. It specifies CAWGRLGQTTHEQYF. V is TRBV30 and J is TRBJ2-7; D is unclear. V lost 5 bases, J lost 5 bases, and 22 bases lay in between. CDR1 is GTSNPN, CDR2 SVGIG, per germline (reference sequence). The CDR3 covers 15 residues.